What follows are 18 T cell receptor beta chains derived from one specimen sequenced in a study of cytomegalovirus exposure and HLA in healthy donors (dated by TCRdb to the late 2010s). The receptor library was made with the immunoSEQ multiplex PCR assay. For the multiplex PCR, a mixture combining 60 forward primers for TCR Vbeta segments and 13 reverse primers for TCR Jbeta segments was used. TCRdb stores this immuneACCESS table with in-frame sequences only. Part of the clones is absent; in the studies checked, under half of the shortfall reflects unresolved V genes, and no reason is known for the rest. This sample lists a few hundred thousand clones; more than 65% were detected once. The top ten clonotypes cover approximately 1.9% of the sample. Sequenced material: PBMCs. These receptor sequences come from a woman in her 30s in good health and CMV-seronegative.

The V and J genes are TRBV7-3 and TRBJ2-5; 8 bases are shared with TRBD2. Germline values: CDR1 SGHTA, CDR2 FQGTGA. V dropped 1 base and J dropped 6; count of bases not matched to a gene: 4. This CDR3 is built from 14 residues. The CDR3 coding sequence is TGTGCCAGCAGCTTAAGGCTAGCGGGTAAGACCCAGTACTTC. It yields the protein CASSLRLAGKTQYF. The entire variable domain, with the rest obtained from reference TRBV7-3 and TRBJ2-5, is as follows: GAGVSQTPSNKVTEKGKYVELRCDPISGHTALYWYRQSLGQGPEFLIYFQGTGAADDSGLPNDRFFAVRPEGSVSTLKIQRTERGDSAVYLCASSLRLAGKTQYFGPGTRLLVL.

This clone was counted a few times. The chain combines TRBV7-9 with TRBJ1-5; D may be TRBD1 (6 bases). The CDR3 runs to 13 residues. Trimming left V 1 base short and J 11 bases short, with 12 bases between. The V gene's germline CDR1 is SEHNR and CDR2 FQNEAQ (reference sequence). The CDR3 bases are TGTGCCAGCAGCTTAGTCGGACAGTCCACCCAGCATTTT. The encoded protein is CASSLVGQSTQHF.

The chain carries TRBV12-5 and TRBJ1-3; D unresolved. The germline V gene has CDR1 LGHNT and CDR2 FRNRAP. Trimming stripped 7 bases from V and 2 bases from J, with 15 bases between. This CDR3 contains 15 residues. The CDR3: CASALRLGPGNTIYF. The CDR3 region has the DNA TGTGCTAGTGCCCTCCGCCTGGGCCCTGGAAACACCATATATTTT.

CDR3 region: CAGPGLVTGELFF. CDR3 nucleotides: TGTGCCGGACCGGGACTGGTCACCGGGGAGCTGTTTTTT. The gene calls are TRBV30 and TRBJ2-2; weak D call: TRBD2 (6 bases). CDR1 is GTSNPN and CDR2 is SVGIG in the germline V gene (reference sequence). The length of the CDR3 is 13 residues. V was trimmed by 8 bases and J by 4 bases, leaving 14 bases between them.

The table lists this clone with a few counts. The chain recombines TRBV9 with TRBJ2-1, with 12 bases that match TRBD2. This CDR3 comprises 16 residues. Germline CDR1 and CDR2: SGDLS and YYNGEE. The trim removed 4 bases at V and 4 bases at J, leaving 6 bases unmatched. This CDR3 reads CASSLYGLAGYNEQFF. In nucleotides, the CDR3 is TGTGCCAGCAGCCTTTATGGACTAGCGGGGTACAATGAGCAGTTCTTC.

The CDR3, as DNA: TGTGCCAGAAACAGGGTAGGGACCGGGGAGCTGTTTTTT. The encoded protein is CARNRVGTGELFF. The rearrangement links TRBV27 to TRBJ2-2, with D perhaps matching TRBD1 (6 bases). Trimming removed 9 bases from V and 5 bases from J, with 13 bases in between. Germline V gene lookup returns CDR1 MNHEY and CDR2 SMNVEV (reference sequence). The CDR3 contains 13 residues.

Concerning this clone itself: Distinct nucleotide sequences in the sample also encode this CDR3. This chain links TRBV30 with TRBJ1-6; TRBD1 matches 9 bases. Unmatched junction bases numbered 5, after V lost 4 bases and J lost 10 bases. From germline, CDR1 is GTSNPN and CDR2 SVGIG (reference sequence). This CDR3 spans 13 amino acids. The CDR3 loop reads CAWNGGQGSPLHF. CDR3 bases: TGTGCCTGGAATGGGGGACAGGGCTCACCCCTCCACTTT.

This clone was seen a few times. The rearrangement uses TRBV6-5 and TRBJ2-1; 8 nucleotides line up with TRBD2. This CDR3 is 15 amino acids long. Germline V gene sequence: CDR1 MNHEY, CDR2 SVGAGI. V was pared by 6 bases and J by 7 bases, with 11 bases of the junction left unmatched. The CDR3 bases are TGTGCCAGCAGCTCTCATTCGGGAGGGGTAAATGAGCAGTTCTTC. It translates to CASSSHSGGVNEQFF.

The chain combines TRBV7-3 with TRBJ1-1; maybe TRBD1 (5 bases). This CDR3 is 14 amino acids long. Germline loops: CDR1 SGHTA, CDR2 FQGTGA. With 2 bases removed from V and 2 bases from J, the gap between germline ends came to 9 bases. CDR3 sequence reads: CASSLFGGNTEAFF. The CDR3 bases are TGTGCCAGCAGCTTATTCGGGGGTAACACTGAAGCTTTCTTT.

V is TRBV30 and J is TRBJ1-6; D uncertain. This CDR3 region has 14 residues. V lost 7 bases, J lost 9 bases, and 19 bases lay in between. The germline V gene encodes CDR1 GTSNPN and CDR2 SVGIG (reference sequence). The CDR3 loop reads CALQPAGFGSPLHF. The DNA for the CDR3 is TGTGCCTTACAGCCCGCGGGGTTCGGTTCACCCCTCCACTTT. The full variable domain, in which reference TRBV30 and TRBJ1-6 provide the parts outside the CDR3, is SQTIHQWPATLVQPVGSPLSLECTVEGTSNPNLYWYRQAAGRGLQLLFYSVGIGQISSEVPQNLSASRPQDRQFILSSKKLLLSDSGFYLCALQPAGFGSPLHFGNGTRLTVT.

This sequence joins TRBV7-9 and TRBJ2-1, with TRBD2 matching over 7 bases. CDR1 is SEHNR and CDR2 is FQNEAQ in the germline V gene (reference sequence). The CDR3 totals 14 residues. The V gene end was trimmed by 4 bases and the J gene end by 8 bases; junction bases not matched to a gene: 8. CDR3 residues: CASSSTREHDEQFF. The CDR3 DNA reads as TGTGCCAGCAGCTCCACGCGGGAGCACGATGAGCAGTTCTTC.

CDR3 coding DNA: TGTGCCAGCAGTGAAATCGGCACGGGATATGGCTACACCTTC. This gives the protein CASSEIGTGYGYTF. The chain links TRBV6-1 to TRBJ1-2; D is ambiguous. The V and J ends lost 2 bases and 5 bases respectively, with 12 bases between them. The CDR3 sequence is 14 residues long. Germline V CDR1 and CDR2: MNHNS, SASEGT.

This chain links TRBV19 with TRBJ2-1, with 12 bases lining up with TRBD2. CDR1 is LNHDA and CDR2 is SQIVND in the germline V gene (reference sequence). The CDR3 is 19 amino acids. The J segment lost 0 bases and the V segment lost 1 base, leaving 7 bases of the junction unmatched. The CDR3 region is CASSIASGGAVGSYNEQFF. For the CDR3, the DNA is TGTGCCAGTAGTATAGCTAGCGGGGGGGCAGTCGGCTCCTACAATGAGCAGTTCTTC.

The CDR3, as DNA: TGTGCCAGCAGTGAAATCGTAAACAGGGGGAGCCAAGAGACCCAGTACTTC. Residues: CASSEIVNRGSQETQYF. The chain couples TRBV6-1 to TRBJ2-5, with TRBD1 matching 8 bases. Per germline, CDR1 MNHNS and CDR2 SASEGT. V lost 2 bases and J lost 1; bases outside the gene matches: 9. The CDR3 length is 17 residues.

The chain combines TRBV7-3 with TRBJ2-2; TRBD2 matches at 13 bases. The junction had 5 bases not matched to a gene; V was cut back by 5 bases and J by 8 bases. The CDR3 covers 15 residues. CDR1 SGHTA and CDR2 FQGTGA come from the germline V gene. CDR3 DNA: TGTGCCAGCAGCCAGGGACTAGCGGGGCCTGGGGAGCTGTTTTTT. Protein: CASSQGLAGPGELFF.

J is TRBJ1-6 and V is TRBV10-3; 10 bases fit TRBD1. Looked up from germline, CDR1 is ENHRY and CDR2 is SYGVKD. This CDR3 is 13 amino acids long. V was pared by 6 bases and J by 7 bases, with 0 bases of the junction left unmatched. The CDR3 DNA sequence: TGTGCCATCAGGGGACAGGGGAATTCACCCCTCCACTTT. As protein: CAIRGQGNSPLHF.

The J gene is TRBJ1-2, the V gene TRBV6-5; D is perhaps TRBD1 (6 bases). From germline, CDR1 is MNHEY and CDR2 SVGAGI. The germline V and J ends were trimmed by 1 base and 4 bases, with 7 bases remaining between them. The CDR3 loop spans 13 amino acids. CDR3: CASSYLQGYGYTF. CDR3 sequence (DNA): TGTGCCAGCAGTTACTTACAGGGCTATGGCTACACCTTC.

This chain uses TRBV6-5 with TRBJ1-2, with D possibly matching TRBD1 (6 bases). This CDR3 contains 13 residues. The V gene's germline CDR1 is MNHEY and CDR2 SVGAGI. V was clipped by 4 bases and J by 2 bases, with 8 bases between them. The CDR3 nucleotides are TGTGCCAGCAGTTTGACAGGAAACTATGGCTACACCTTC. Its protein is CASSLTGNYGYTF.